Reported below is one TCR beta chain. The data were taken from a study of graft-versus-host responses after intestinal transplantation. This table comes from immunoSEQ multiplex PCR, and its TCRdb copy is limited to in-frame clones, with some not included. This table holds 40,000 or so clones, approximately 95% found once. V lost 5 bases to trimming and J lost 2 bases; unmatched junction nucleotides: 3. Germline CDR1 SGHAT, CDR2 FQNNGV. The CDR3 contains 15 residues. The specimen was PBMCs, collected approximately 100 weeks after intestinal transplantation. This sequence joins TRBV11-2 and TRBJ2-1; 10 bases map to TRBD1. The clonotype was recovered from a human patient who received an intestinal transplant, so some T cells may come from the graft donor. CDR3 DNA sequence: TGTGCCAGCAGCCCGGGACAGGGGACCTACAATGAGCAGTTCTTC. Encoded protein: CASSPGQGTYNEQFF.